The rows below give T cell receptor beta chains drawn from one sample of a study of blood T cell repertoires in COVID-19. Assay used: immunoSEQ multiplex PCR; TCRdb lists only in-frame clones, some missing. The sample lists some 350,000 clones; 65% to 85% were seen once. The specimen sequenced was peripheral blood. The receptor source for this set is a young man with active or convalescent COVID-19. The conserved cysteine and the conserved F or W are not part of the CDR3 here. Clone size, where shown, is once, few, many, or a class for clones that have expanded.

v_call	clone_size	cdr3_aa
TRBV19	NA	ASTQPGQQPQH
TRBV28	NA	ASSLWARGSQTDTQY
TRBV2	NA	ASSEALGYGYT
TRBV3-1/TRBV3-2	NA	ASSPSGLNTGELF
TRBV28	NA	ASSLTVRTQY
TRBV6-2/TRBV6-3	NA	ASSSQGNNQPQH
TRBV12-5	NA	ARQQGQADTQY
TRBV6-5	NA	ASSFSIAALQHTQY
TRBV4-1	NA	ASSQDPGGFYEQY
TRBV18	NA	ASSPPLAPIYNEQF
TRBV14	NA	ASSLLRERDVRETQY
TRBV6-5	NA	ASRARGSRETQY
TRBV15	NA	ATSNGGTANTEAF
TRBV7-2	NA	ASSLGLAAEQF
TRBV6-5	NA	ASSRNRESYEQY
TRBV7-2	few	ASRPAGGSVDTIY
TRBV24-1	NA	ATNSGLNTGELF
TRBV28	NA	ASTPSAGGYEQY
TRBV7-9	NA	ASSLSTSGGQHNEQF
TRBV19	few	ASTDFRRGRHTIY
TRBV4-1	NA	ASSQEPSGYSNQPQH
TRBV9	NA	ASSTRGDRENSPLH
TRBV30	NA	AWSVTRNYGYT
TRBV30	NA	AWSVGSVNSPLH
TRBV25-1	NA	ASSELARGQLYLEAF
TRBV10-3	NA	AISESLGLALNEQF
TRBV11-3	NA	ASSSANGMLSGNTIY
TRBV6-1	NA	ASSEQGSDTQY
TRBV7-3	NA	ASSSSPQETQY
TRBV7-9	NA	ASTDGRPTDTQY
TRBV27	NA	ASSLGSGGQETQY
TRBV4-2	NA	ASSPALAGASETQY
TRBV7-2	NA	ASSPWSGVITGELF
TRBV6-6	NA	ASSYETHYGQY
TRBV6-5	NA	ASRRGASTDTQY
TRBV24-1	NA	ATSDLGRGTGNEQF
TRBV30	NA	AWNLRTGTDSNQPQH
TRBV2	NA	ASSPARVNTEAF
TRBV10-3	NA	AISEEASDEQF
TRBV2	NA	ASSPDRPNYGYT
TRBV24-1	NA	ATSDPAGGVYNEQF
TRBV29-1	few	SVPFNGGEQY
TRBV3-1/TRBV3-2	NA	ASSPLEGDTQY
TRBV2	NA	ASSELNRGSSGYT
TRBV27	few	ASSLSTGGSRYEQY
TRBV4-2	few	ASSQTVGTGYDNEQF
TRBV6-6	NA	ASSYSPRGAEAF
TRBV5-4	NA	ASSPWGIRQGPEKLF
TRBV5-1	NA	ASSLTGTSTEAF
TRBV19	NA	ASSARRVAIQY
TRBV6-5	few	ASSLGGDNEQF
TRBV28	NA	ASSPTTLAGTDTQY
TRBV7-2	NA	ASRQLAGVSYEQY
TRBV4-1	NA	ASSPRSGANTEAF
TRBV28	few	ASSLVTNMNTEAF
TRBV7-2	NA	ASTPSPRQGAHEQY
TRBV5-1	NA	ASSTTSGGARLYEQY
TRBV4-3	NA	ASSQDAGRLSYEQY